This TCR beta chain was retrieved from a study of blood T cell repertoires in COVID-19. Participants had their cohort set by participant-reported clinical history. Sequencing used immunoSEQ multiplex PCR; TCRdb keeps in-frame clones, though not all of them. The sample carries 350,000 to 400,000 clones, around nine tenths recorded once. Germline-derived CDR1 and CDR2 are SEHNR and FQNEAQ (reference sequence). The V gene end was trimmed by 5 bases and the J gene end by 2 bases; junction bases not matched to a gene: 9. This CDR3 has 16 residues. The sequence was obtained from a woman aged 25 to 39 who had recovered from COVID-19. The specimen was PBMCs or T cells enriched from blood (not recorded which). J is TRBJ2-7 and V is TRBV7-9, with 10 bases identical to TRBD1. The CDR3 DNA reads as TGTGCCAGCAGCCCCACCCGGGACAGGGGCCCCTACGAGCAGTACTTC. It encodes CASSPTRDRGPYEQYF.